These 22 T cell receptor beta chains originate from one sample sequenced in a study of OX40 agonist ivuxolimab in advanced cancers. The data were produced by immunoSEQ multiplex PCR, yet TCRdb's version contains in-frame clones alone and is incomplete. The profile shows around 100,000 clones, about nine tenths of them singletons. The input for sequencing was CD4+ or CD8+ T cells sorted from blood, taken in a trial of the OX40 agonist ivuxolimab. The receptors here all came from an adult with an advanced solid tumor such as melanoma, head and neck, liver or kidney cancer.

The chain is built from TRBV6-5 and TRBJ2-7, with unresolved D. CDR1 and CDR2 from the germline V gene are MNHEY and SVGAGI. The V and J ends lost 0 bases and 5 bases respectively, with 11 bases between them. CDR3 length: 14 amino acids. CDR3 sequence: CASSYSSRSNEQYF. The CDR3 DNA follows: TGTGCCAGCAGTTACTCTTCCAGGTCAAACGAGCAGTACTTC.

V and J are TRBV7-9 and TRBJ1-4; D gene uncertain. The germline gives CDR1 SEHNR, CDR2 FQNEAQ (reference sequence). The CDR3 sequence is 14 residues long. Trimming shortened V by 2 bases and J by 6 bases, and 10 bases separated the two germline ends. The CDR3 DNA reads TGTGCCAGCAGCTTATGGGCCGGGGATGAAAAACTGTTTTTT. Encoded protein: CASSLWAGDEKLFF.

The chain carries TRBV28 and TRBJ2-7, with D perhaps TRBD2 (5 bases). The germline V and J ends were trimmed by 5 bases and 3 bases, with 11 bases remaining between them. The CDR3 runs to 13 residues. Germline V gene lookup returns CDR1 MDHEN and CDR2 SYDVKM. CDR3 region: CASSPPGNYEQYF. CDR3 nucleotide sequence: TGTGCCAGCAGTCCCCCCGGGAACTACGAGCAGTACTTC.

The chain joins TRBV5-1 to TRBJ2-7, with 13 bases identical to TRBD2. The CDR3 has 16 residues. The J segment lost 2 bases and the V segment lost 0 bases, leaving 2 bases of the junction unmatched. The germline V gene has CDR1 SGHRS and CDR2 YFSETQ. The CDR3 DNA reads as TGCGCCAGCAGCTTGGACACTAGCGGGGGGGCCTACGAGCAGTACTTC. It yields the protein CASSLDTSGGAYEQYF. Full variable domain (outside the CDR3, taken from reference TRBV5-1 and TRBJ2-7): KAGVTQTPRYLIKTRGQQVTLSCSPISGHRSVSWYQQTPGQGLQFLFEYFSETQRNKGNFPGRFSGRQFSNSRSEMNVSTLELGDSALYLCASSLDTSGGAYEQYFGPGTRLTVT.

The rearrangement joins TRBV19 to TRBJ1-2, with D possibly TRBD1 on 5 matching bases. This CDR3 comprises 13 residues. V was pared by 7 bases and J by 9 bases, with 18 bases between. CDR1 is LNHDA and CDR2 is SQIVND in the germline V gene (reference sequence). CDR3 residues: CASIGDGTWSYTF. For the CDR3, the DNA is TGTGCCAGTATAGGGGACGGAACTTGGAGCTACACCTTC.

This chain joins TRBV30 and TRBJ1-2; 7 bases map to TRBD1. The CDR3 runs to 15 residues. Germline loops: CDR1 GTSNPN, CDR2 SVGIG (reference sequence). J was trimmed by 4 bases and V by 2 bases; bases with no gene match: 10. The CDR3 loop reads CAWSRRDSSIYGYTF. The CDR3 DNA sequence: TGTGCCTGGAGTAGGCGGGACAGTAGTATCTATGGCTACACCTTC.

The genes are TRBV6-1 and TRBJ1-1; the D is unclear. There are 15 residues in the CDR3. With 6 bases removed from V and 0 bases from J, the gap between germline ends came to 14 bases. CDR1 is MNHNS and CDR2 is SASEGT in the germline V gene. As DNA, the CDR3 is TGTGCCAGCAGGGTTGACGGCTTCATGAACACTGAAGCTTTCTTT. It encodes CASRVDGFMNTEAFF.

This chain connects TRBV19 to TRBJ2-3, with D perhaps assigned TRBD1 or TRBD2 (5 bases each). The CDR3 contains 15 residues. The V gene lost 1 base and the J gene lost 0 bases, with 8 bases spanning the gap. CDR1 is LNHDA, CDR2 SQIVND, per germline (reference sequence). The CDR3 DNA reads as TGTGCCAGTAGTATAGGGGGCGGGAGCACAGATACGCAGTATTTT. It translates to CASSIGGGSTDTQYF.

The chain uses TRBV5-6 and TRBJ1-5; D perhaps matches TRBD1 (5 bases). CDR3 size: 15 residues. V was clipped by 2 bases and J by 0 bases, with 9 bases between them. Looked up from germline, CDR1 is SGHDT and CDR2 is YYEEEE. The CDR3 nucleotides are TGTGCCAGCAGCTTTACGGGGGATAGCAATCAGCCCCAGCATTTT. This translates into CASSFTGDSNQPQHF.

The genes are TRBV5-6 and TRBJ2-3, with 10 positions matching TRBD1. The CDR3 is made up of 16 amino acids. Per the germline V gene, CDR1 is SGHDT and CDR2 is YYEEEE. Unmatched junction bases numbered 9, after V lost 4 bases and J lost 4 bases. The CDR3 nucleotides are TGTGCCAGCAGCCAAACCGGGACAGGGGTTTCAGATACGCAGTATTTT. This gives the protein CASSQTGTGVSDTQYF.

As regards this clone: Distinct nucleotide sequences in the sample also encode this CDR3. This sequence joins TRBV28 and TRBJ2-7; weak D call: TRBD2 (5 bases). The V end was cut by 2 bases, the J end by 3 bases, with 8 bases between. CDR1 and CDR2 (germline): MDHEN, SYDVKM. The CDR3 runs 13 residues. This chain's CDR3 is CASSLGGRYEQYF. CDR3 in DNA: TGTGCCAGCAGTTTAGGAGGTCGCTACGAGCAGTACTTC. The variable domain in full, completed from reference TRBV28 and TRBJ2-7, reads DVKVTQSSRYLVKRTGEKVFLECVQDMDHENMFWYRQDPGLGLRLIYFSYDVKMKEKGDIPEGYSVSREKKERFSLILESASTNQTSMYLCASSLGGRYEQYFGPGTRLTVT.

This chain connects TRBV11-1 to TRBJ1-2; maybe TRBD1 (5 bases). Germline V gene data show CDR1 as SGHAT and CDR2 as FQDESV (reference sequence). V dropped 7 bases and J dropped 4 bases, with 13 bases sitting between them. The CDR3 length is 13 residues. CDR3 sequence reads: CASKMGPSYGYTF. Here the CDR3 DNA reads TGTGCCAGCAAAATGGGGCCAAGCTATGGCTACACCTTC. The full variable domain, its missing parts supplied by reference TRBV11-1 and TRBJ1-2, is EAEVAQSPRYKITEKSQAVAFWCDPISGHATLYWYRQILGQGPELLVQFQDESVVDDSQLPKDRFSAERLKGVDSTLKIQPAELGDSAMYLCASKMGPSYGYTFGSGTRLTVV.

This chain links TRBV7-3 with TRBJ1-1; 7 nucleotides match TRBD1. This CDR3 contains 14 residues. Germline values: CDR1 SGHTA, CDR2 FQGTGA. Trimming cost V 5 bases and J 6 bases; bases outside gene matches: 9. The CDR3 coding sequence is TGTGCCAGCAGCCCGAACAGGGGAGGAGCTGAAGCTTTCTTT. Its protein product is CASSPNRGGAEAFF.

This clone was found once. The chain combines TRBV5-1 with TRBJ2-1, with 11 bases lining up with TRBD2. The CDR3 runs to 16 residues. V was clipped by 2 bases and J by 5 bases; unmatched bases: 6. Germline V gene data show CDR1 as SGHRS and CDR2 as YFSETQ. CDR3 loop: CASSLGLSGRDNEQFF. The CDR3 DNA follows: TGCGCCAGCAGCTTAGGGCTTAGCGGGAGGGACAATGAGCAGTTCTTC.

In nucleotides, the CDR3 is TGTGCCAGTAGGAGACCGGGACAGGAGATTTTGAGGGGCTACACCTTC. Its protein is CASRRPGQEILRGYTF. The chain recombines TRBV19 with TRBJ1-2, with TRBD1 matching 8 bases. The V gene's germline CDR1 is LNHDA and CDR2 SQIVND (reference sequence). After removal of 6 bases from V and 8 bases from J, the junction contained 17 bases not matched to a gene. The CDR3 consists of 16 residues.

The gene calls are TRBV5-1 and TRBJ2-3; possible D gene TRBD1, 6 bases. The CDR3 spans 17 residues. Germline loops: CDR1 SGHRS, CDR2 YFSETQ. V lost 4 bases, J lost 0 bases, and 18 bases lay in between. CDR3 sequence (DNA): TGCGCCAGCAGCCAAACACAGGGTTGGGGGAGCACAGATACGCAGTATTTT. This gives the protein CASSQTQGWGSTDTQYF.

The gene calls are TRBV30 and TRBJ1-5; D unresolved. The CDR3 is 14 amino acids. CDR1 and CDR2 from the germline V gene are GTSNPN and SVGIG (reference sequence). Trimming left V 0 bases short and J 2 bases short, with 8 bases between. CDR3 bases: TGTGCCTGGAGTGTACACTTAGGCAATCAGCCCCAGCATTTT. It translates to CAWSVHLGNQPQHF.

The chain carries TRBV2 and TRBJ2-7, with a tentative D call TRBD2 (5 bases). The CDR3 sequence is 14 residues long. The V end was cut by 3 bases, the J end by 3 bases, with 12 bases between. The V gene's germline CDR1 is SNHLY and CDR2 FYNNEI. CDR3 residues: CASSDMEELYEQYF. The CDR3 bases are TGTGCCAGCAGTGACATGGAGGAGCTCTACGAGCAGTACTTC.

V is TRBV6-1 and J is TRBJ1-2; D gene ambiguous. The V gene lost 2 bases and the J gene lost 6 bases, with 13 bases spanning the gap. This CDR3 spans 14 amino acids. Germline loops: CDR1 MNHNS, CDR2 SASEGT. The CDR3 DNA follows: TGTGCCAGCAGTGAAAGGAGGCAAAAGGATGGCTACACCTTC. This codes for CASSERRQKDGYTF.

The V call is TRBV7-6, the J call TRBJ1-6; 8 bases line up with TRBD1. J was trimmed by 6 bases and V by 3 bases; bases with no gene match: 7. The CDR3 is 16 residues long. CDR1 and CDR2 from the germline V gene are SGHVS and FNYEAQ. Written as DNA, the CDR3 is TGTGCCAGCAGCTTGGGCTCGCAGGGGGCTAATTCACCCCTCCACTTT. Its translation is CASSLGSQGANSPLHF. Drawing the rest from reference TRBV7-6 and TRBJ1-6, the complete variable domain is GAGVSQSPRYKVTKRGQDVALRCDPISGHVSLYWYRQALGQGPEFLTYFNYEAQQDKSGLPNDRFSAERPEGSISTLTIQRTEQRDSAMYRCASSLGSQGANSPLHFGNGTRLTVT.

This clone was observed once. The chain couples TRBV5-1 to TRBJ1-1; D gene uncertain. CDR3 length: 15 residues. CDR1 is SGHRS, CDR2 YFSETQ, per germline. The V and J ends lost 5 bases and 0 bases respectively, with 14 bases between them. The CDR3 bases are TGCGCCAGCAGTACTCTTGGACGGGTGAACACTGAAGCTTTCTTT. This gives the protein CASSTLGRVNTEAFF.

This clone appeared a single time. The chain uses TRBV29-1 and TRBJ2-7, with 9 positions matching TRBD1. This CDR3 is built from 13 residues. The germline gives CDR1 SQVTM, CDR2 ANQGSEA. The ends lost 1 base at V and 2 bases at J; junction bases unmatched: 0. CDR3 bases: TGCAGCGTTGAAGGGACAGGGGCCTACGAGCAGTACTTC. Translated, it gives CSVEGTGAYEQYF.